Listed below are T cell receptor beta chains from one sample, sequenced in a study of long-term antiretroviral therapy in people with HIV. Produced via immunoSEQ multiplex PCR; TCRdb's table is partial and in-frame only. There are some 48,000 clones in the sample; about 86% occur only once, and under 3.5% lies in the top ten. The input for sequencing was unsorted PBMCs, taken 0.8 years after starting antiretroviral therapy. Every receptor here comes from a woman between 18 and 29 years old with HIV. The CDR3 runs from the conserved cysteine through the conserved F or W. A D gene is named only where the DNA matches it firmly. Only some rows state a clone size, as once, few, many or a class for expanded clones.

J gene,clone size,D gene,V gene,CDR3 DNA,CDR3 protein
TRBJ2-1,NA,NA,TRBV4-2,TGTGCCAGCAGCCACGAGAGGGGCTCCTACAATGAGCAGTTCTTC,CASSHERGSYNEQFF
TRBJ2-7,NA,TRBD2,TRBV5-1,TGCGCCAGCAGCAGGACTAGCGGGAGTGTCTTGACCGAGCAGTACTTC,CASSRTSGSVLTEQYF
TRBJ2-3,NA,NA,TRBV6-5,TGTGCCAGCAGTCGCACATCGTTCGGCACAGATACGCAGTATTTT,CASSRTSFGTDTQYF
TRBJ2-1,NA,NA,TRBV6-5,TGTGCCAGCAGCCTCGTTGGACGGACCCCAGAGCAGTTCTTC,CASSLVGRTPEQFF
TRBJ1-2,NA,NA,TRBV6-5,TGTGCCAGCAGTTACCAGAACTATGGCTACACCTTC,CASSYQNYGYTF
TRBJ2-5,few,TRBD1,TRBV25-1,TGTGCCAGCAGTCACCCAGGGACAGGCTCCGAGACCCAGTACTTC,CASSHPGTGSETQYF
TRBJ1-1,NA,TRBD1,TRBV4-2,TGTGCCAGCAGCCAGGGACAGGGGGCCGGGAACACTGAAGCTTTCTTT,CASSQGQGAGNTEAFF
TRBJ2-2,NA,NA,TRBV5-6,TGTGCCAGCAGCTTTATACGGGGGAACACCGGGGAGCTGTTTTTT,CASSFIRGNTGELFF
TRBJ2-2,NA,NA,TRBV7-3,TGTGCCAGCAGCCCTGGGACGGGGGTCTCGAACACCGGGGAGCTGTTTTTT,CASSPGTGVSNTGELFF
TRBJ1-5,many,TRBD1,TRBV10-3,TGTGCCATCAGCCTGGACAGGGGGCTTAATCAGCCCCAGCATTTT,CAISLDRGLNQPQHF
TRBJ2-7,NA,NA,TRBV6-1,TGTGCCAGCAGTTCGAGCGGCGGTAGCTCCGAGCAGTACTTC,CASSSSGGSSEQYF
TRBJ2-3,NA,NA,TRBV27,TGTGCCAGCAGTTTATCGAACCCCCCGGGGGGCACAGATACGCAGTATTTT,CASSLSNPPGGTDTQYF
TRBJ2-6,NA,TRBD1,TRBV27,TGTGCCAGCAGTTGGTCGCAGGGGGCTGGGGCCAACGTCCTGACTTTC,CASSWSQGAGANVLTF
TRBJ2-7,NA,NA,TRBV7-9,TGTGCCAGCAGCTTTTCACTGCAAGGCCTATACTCCTACGAGCAGTACTTC,CASSFSLQGLYSYEQYF
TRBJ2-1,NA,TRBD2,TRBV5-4,TGTGCCAGCAGCTCGCCCGCTCGGGGACTAGCCTACAATGAGCAGTTCTTC,CASSSPARGLAYNEQFF
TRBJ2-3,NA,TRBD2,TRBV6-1,TGTGCCAGCGGCGGCGGGAGGCCTGCAGATACGCAGTATTTT,CASGGGRPADTQYF
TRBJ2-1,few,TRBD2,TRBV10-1,TGCGCCAGCAGTGGACTTACTAGCGGGAACCTCAATGAGCAGTTCTTC,CASSGLTSGNLNEQFF
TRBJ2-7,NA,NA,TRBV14,TGTGCCAGCAGCCACCTCCAAACAGGGTTGGCCTACGAGCAGTACTTC,CASSHLQTGLAYEQYF
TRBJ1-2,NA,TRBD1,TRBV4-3,TGCGCCAGCAGCCAAGAAACGACAGGGGGCTATGGCTACACCTTC,CASSQETTGGYGYTF
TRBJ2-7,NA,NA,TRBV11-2,TGTGCCAGCAGCTCCGCCGGTGACGAGCAGTACTTC,CASSSAGDEQYF
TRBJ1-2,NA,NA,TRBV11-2,TGTGCCAGCAGTGGCAGTCCTAACTATGGCTACACCTTC,CASSGSPNYGYTF
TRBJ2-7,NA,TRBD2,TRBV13,TGTGCCAGCAGCTTCCGGCTAGCGGGAGGGCTCGGGGAGCAGTACTTC,CASSFRLAGGLGEQYF
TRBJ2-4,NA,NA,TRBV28,TGTGCCAGCAGTTTCACGGCGAGCATTCAGTACTTC,CASSFTASIQYF
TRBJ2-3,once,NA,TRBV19,TGTGCCAGTAGCAGACCTAGGGGCACAGATACGCAGTATTTT,CASSRPRGTDTQYF
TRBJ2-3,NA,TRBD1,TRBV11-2,TGTGCCAGCAGCTTGGGACAGGGGTCGGCAGATACGCAGTATTTT,CASSLGQGSADTQYF
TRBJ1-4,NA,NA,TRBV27,TGTGCCAGCAGTCCTGTTAGCCGAGGGGATGAAAAACTGTTTTTT,CASSPVSRGDEKLFF
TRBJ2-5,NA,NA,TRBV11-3,TGTGCCAGCAGCTTTAGTCGGGGTTCAGAGACCCAGTACTTC,CASSFSRGSETQYF
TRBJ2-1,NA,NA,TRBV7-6,TGTGCCAGCAGCCCTCAAAGGTTCCTTTACAATGAGCAGTTCTTC,CASSPQRFLYNEQFF
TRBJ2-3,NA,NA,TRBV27,TGTGCCAGCAGTTTAAGTCCTTTTCCTAGCACAGATACGCAGTATTTT,CASSLSPFPSTDTQYF
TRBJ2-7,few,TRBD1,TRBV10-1,TGCGCCAGCAGACTAGACCGGGACAGGGGGGATGACTACGAGCAGTACTTC,CASRLDRDRGDDYEQYF
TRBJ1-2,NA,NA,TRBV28,TGTGCCAGCACCTTTGGACACAAGATCTTTAACTATGGCTACACCTTC,CASTFGHKIFNYGYTF
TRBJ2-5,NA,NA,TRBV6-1,TGTGCCAGCAGCCTTTCCTGGGTGGAGACCCAGTACTTC,CASSLSWVETQYF
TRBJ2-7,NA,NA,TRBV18,TGTGCCAGCTCATCCGGGACTGGGGTTGGGGAGCAGTACTTC,CASSSGTGVGEQYF
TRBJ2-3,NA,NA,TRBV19,TGTGCCAGTAAACGGGAGTACGACTCAGATACGCAGTATTTT,CASKREYDSDTQYF
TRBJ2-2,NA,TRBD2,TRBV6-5,TGTGCCAGCGAGCGGGGCACCGGGGAGCTGTTTTTT,CASERGTGELFF
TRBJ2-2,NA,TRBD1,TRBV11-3,TGTGCCAGCAGCTGGACAGGGAACACCGGGGAGCTGTTTTTT,CASSWTGNTGELFF
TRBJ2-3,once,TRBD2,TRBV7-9,TGTGCCAGCAGCTTAGGGGCTAGCGGGAGGGCAGATACGCAGTATTTT,CASSLGASGRADTQYF
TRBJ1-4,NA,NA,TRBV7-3,TGTGCCAGCAGCTTAAATGGGCTCAATGAAAAACTGTTTTTT,CASSLNGLNEKLFF
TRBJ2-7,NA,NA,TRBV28,TGTGCCAGCAGAAAGACCTACGAGCAGTACTTC,CASRKTYEQYF
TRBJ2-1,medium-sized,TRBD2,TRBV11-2,TGTGCCAGCAGCTATCCGGGACTAGCGAGTTACAATGAGCAGTTCTTC,CASSYPGLASYNEQFF
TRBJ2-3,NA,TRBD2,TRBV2,TGTGCCACCCTACAGGGAACTAGCGGGCGGACAGATACGCAGTATTTT,CATLQGTSGRTDTQYF
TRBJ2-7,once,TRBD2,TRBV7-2,TGTGCCAGCAGCCCACTAGCGGAGGTCTACGAGCAGTACTTC,CASSPLAEVYEQYF
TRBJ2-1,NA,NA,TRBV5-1,TGCGCCAGCAGCTTGGATCGTCACAATGAGCAGTTCTTC,CASSLDRHNEQFF
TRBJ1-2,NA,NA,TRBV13,TGTGCCAGCAGCCCCCGGGCCGCTGCTCGCTATGGCTACACCTTC,CASSPRAAARYGYTF
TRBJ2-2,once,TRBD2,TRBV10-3,TGTGCCATCAGTGAGTCGAGGCTAGCGGGAGGGGACACCGGGGAGCTGTTTTTT,CAISESRLAGGDTGELFF
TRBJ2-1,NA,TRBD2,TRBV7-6,TGTGCCAGCAGCTCGAGACCGGGGACTAGGGACAATGAGCAGTTCTTC,CASSSRPGTRDNEQFF
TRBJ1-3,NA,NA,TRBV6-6,TGTGCCAGCAGCCTAGGAAACACCATATATTTT,CASSLGNTIYF
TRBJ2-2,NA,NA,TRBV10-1,TGCGCCAGCATTAGGGAAGGTCAGAACACCGGGGAGCTGTTTTTT,CASIREGQNTGELFF
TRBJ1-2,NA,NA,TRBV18,TGTGCCAGCTCACCAAATAGGGCTCAACGGATCGGAATCAACTATGGCTACACCTTC,CASSPNRAQRIGINYGYTF